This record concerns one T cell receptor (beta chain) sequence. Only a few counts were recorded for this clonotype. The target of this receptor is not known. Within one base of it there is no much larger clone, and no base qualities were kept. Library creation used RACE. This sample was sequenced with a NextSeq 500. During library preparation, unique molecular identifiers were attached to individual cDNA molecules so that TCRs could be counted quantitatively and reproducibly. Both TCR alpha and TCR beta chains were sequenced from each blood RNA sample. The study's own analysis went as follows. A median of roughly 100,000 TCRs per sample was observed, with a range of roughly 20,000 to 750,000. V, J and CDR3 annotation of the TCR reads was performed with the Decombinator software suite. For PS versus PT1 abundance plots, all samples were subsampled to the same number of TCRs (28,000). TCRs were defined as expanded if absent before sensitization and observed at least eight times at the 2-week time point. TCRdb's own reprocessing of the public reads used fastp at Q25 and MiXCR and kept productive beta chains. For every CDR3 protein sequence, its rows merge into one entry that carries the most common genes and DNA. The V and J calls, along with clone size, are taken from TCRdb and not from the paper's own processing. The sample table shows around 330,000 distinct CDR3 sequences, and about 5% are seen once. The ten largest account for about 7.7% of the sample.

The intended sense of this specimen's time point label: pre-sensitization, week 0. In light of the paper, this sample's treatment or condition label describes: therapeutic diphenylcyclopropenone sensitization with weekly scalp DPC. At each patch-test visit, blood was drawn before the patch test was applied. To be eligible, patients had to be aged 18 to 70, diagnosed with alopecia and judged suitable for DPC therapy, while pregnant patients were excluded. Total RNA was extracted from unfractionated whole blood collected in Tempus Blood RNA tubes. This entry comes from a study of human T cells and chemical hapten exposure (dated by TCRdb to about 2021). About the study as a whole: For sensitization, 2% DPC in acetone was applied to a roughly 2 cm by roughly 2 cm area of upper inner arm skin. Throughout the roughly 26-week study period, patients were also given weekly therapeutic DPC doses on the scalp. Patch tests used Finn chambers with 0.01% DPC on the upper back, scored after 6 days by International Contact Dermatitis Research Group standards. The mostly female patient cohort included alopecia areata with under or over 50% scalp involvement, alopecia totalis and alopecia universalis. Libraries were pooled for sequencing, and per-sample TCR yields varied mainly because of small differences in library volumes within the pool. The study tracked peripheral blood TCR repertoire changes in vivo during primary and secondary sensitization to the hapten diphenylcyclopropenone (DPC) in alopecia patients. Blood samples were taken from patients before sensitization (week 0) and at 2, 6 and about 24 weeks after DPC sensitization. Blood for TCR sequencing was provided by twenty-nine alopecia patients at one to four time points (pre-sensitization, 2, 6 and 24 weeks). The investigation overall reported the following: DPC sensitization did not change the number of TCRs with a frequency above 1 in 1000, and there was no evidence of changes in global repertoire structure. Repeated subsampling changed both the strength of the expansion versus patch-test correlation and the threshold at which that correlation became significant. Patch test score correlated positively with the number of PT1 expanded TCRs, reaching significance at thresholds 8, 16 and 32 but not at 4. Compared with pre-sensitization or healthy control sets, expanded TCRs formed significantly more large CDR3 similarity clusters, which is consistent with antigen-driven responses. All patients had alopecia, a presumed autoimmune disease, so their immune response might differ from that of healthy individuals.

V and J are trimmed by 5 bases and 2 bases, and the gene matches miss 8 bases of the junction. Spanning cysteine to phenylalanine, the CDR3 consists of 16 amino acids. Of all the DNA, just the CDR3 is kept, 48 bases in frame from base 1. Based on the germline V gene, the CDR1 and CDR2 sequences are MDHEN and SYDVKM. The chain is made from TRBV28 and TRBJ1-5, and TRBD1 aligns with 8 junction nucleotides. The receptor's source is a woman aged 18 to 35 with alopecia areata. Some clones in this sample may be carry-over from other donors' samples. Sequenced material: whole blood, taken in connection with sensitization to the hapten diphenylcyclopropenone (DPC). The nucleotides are TGTGCCAGCAGTCTGGACAGGGTCGAAGGCAATCAGCCCCAGCATTTT. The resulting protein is CASSLDRVEGNQPQHF.